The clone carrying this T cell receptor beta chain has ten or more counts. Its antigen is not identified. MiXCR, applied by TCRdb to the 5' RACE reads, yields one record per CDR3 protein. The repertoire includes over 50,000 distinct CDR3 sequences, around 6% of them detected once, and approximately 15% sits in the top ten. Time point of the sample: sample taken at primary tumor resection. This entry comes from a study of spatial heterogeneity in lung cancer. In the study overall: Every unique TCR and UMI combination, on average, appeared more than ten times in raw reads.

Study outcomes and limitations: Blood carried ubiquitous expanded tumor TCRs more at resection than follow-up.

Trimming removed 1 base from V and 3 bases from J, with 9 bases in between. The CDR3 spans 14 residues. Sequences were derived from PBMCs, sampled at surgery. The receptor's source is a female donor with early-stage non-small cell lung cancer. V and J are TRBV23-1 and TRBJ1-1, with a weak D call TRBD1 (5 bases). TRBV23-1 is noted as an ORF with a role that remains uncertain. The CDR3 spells CASSQFRGYTEAFF. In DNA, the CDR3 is TGCGCCAGCAGTCAATTCCGGGGGTACACTGAAGCTTTCTTT.